This T cell receptor beta chain was recovered during a study of T cells in Graves' hyperthyroidism and ophthalmopathy. Study findings and constraints: Ophthalmopathy stood apart from stable hyperthyroidism in a 13 V-J model.

The blood was taken when hyperthyroidism was first diagnosed, before any ophthalmopathy symptoms showed up. Using approximately 10 ml of fresh peripheral blood, PBMCs were prepared. This clonotype was recorded many times. Antigen: not known. The investigators amplified TCR beta CDR3 regions from RNA transcripts. TCR CDR3 underwent first-round RT-PCR with the HTBI primer set. MiXCR was run by TCRdb on the multiplex PCR reads, yielding one entry per CDR3 protein. Seen here are under 450,000 distinct CDR3 sequences, approximately 13% observed once, and the top ten hold around 20%. Germline V gene data show CDR1 as DFQATT and CDR2 as SNEGSKA (reference sequence). The CDR3 totals 14 residues. V shed 5 bases, J shed 1 base, and the junction held 2 bases outside the gene matches.

The origin of this receptor is a man aged 25 to 40 with Graves' hyperthyroidism that later progressed to Graves' ophthalmopathy. The sample taken for sequencing was blood. The V and J genes are TRBV20-1 and TRBJ2-3; TRBD2 matches at 11 bases. The CDR3, as DNA: TGCAGTGCTGCGACTAGCGGGGGCACAGATACGCAGTATTTT. Its translation is CSAATSGGTDTQYF.